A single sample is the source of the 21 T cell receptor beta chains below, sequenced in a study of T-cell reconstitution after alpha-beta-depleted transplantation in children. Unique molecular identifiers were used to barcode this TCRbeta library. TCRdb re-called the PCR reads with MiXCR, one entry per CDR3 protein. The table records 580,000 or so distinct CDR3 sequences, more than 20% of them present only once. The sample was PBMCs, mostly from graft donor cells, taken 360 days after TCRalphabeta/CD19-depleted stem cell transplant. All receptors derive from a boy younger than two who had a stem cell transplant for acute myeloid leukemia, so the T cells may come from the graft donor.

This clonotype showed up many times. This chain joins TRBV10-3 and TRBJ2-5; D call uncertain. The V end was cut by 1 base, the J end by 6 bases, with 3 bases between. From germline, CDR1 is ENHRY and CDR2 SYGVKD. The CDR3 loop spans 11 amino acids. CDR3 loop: CAISEWKTQYF. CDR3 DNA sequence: TGTGCCATCAGTGAGTGGAAGACCCAGTACTTC.

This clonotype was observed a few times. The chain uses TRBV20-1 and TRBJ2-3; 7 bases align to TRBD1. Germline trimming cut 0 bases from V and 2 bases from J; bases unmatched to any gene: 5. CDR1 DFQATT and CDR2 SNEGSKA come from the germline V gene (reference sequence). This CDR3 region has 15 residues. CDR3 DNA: TGCAGTGCTAGAGATTGGACAGGTTACACAGATACGCAGTATTTT. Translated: CSARDWTGYTDTQYF.

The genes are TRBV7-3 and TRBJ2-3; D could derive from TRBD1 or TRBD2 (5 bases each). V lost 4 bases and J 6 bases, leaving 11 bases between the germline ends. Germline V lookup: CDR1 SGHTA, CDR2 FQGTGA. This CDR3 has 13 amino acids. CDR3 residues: CASSSGLGDTQYF. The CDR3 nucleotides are TGTGCCAGCAGCTCGGGGCTGGGGGATACGCAGTATTTT.

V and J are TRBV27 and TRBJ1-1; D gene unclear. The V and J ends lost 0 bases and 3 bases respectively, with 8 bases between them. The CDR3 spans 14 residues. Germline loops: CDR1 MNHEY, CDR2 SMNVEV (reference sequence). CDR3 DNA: TGTGCCAGCAGTTTATCTCGGTTGTACACTGAAGCTTTCTTT. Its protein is CASSLSRLYTEAFF.

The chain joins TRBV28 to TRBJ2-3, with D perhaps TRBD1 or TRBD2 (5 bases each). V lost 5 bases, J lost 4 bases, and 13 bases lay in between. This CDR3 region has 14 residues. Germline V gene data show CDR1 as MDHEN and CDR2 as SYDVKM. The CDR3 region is CASSNKGSADTQYF. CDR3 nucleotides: TGTGCCAGCAGTAACAAGGGGAGCGCAGATACGCAGTATTTT. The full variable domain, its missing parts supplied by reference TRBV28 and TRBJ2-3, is DVKVTQSSRYLVKRTGEKVFLECVQDMDHENMFWYRQDPGLGLRLIYFSYDVKMKEKGDIPEGYSVSREKKERFSLILESASTNQTSMYLCASSNKGSADTQYFGPGTRLTVL.

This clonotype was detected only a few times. CDR3 sequence: CASSRPGLAGGRPYNEQFF. The CDR3 nucleotides read TGTGCCAGCAGCCGACCGGGACTAGCGGGGGGGAGGCCCTACAATGAGCAGTTCTTC. The chain employs TRBV28 and TRBJ2-1, with 16 positions matching TRBD2. The germline CDR1 and CDR2 sequences are MDHEN and SYDVKM. V lost 6 bases to trimming and J lost 2 bases; unmatched junction nucleotides: 10. The CDR3 runs to 19 residues.

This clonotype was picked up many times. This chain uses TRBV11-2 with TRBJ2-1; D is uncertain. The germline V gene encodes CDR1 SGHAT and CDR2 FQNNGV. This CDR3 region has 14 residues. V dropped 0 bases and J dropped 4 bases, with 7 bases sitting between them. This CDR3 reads CASSLETTYNEQFF. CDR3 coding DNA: TGTGCCAGCAGCTTAGAGACAACTTACAATGAGCAGTTCTTC.

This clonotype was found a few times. The CDR3: CASGDGSGRTQYF. In DNA, the CDR3 is TGTGCCAGCGGGGACGGGTCAGGGAGGACGCAGTATTTT. The chain recombines TRBV25-1 with TRBJ2-3, with D possibly matching TRBD2 (6 bases). V gave up 8 bases and J gave up 9 bases, with 18 bases separating them. CDR3 length: 13 amino acids. Germline V lookup: CDR1 MGHDK, CDR2 SYGVNS. Using reference TRBV25-1 and TRBJ2-3 for the parts outside the CDR3, the full variable domain is EADIYQTPRYLVIGTGKKITLECSQTMGHDKMYWYQQDPGMELHLIHYSYGVNSTEKGDLSSESTVSRIRTEHFPLTLESARPSHTSQYLCASGDGSGRTQYFGPGTRLTVL.

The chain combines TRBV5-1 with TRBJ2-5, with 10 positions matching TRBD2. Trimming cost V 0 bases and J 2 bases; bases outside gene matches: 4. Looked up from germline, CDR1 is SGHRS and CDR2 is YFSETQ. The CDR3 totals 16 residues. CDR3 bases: TGCGCCAGCAGCTTGGTACTAGCGGGGTTTCAAGAGACCCAGTACTTC. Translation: CASSLVLAGFQETQYF.

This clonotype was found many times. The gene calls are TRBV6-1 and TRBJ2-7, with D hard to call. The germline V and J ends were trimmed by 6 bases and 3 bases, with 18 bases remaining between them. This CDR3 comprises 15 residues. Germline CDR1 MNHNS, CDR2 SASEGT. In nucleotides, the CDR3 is TGTGCCAGCAGCCCCTTGTATGGGTCAGACTACGAGCAGTACGTC. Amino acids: CASSPLYGSDYEQYV.

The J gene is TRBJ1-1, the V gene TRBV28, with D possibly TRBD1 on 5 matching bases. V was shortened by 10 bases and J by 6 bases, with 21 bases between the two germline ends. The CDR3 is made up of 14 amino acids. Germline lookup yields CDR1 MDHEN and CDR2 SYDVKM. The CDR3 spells CATTDGQGLAEAFF. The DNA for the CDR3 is TGTGCCACCACGGACGGGCAGGGTTTGGCTGAAGCTTTCTTT.

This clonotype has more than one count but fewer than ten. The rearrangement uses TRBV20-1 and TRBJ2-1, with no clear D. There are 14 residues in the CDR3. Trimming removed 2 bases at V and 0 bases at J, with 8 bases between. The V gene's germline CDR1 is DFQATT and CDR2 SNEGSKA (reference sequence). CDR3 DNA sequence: TGCAGTGCTAGACGTCCTACCTCCTACAATGAGCAGTTCTTC. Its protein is CSARRPTSYNEQFF.

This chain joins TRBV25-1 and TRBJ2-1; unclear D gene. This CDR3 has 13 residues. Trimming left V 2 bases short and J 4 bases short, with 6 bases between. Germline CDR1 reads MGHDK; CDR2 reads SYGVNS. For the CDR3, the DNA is TGTGCCAGCAGTGAACACCATTACAATGAGCAGTTCTTC. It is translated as CASSEHHYNEQFF.

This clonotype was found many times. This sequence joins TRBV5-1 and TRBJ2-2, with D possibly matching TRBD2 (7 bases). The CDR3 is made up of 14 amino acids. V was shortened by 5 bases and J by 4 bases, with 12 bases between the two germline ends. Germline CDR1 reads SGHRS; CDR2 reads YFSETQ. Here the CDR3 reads CASREGGVTGELFF. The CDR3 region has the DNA TGCGCCAGCAGGGAAGGGGGGGTCACCGGGGAGCTGTTTTTT.

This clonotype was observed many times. The DNA of the CDR3 is TGCAGTGCCACCCGAGGGGTTTCCTACGAGCAGTACGTC. Encoded protein: CSATRGVSYEQYV. The V call is TRBV20-1, the J call TRBJ2-7; D possibly uses TRBD1 or TRBD2 (5 bases each). The CDR3 spans 13 residues. Germline V gene data show CDR1 as DFQATT and CDR2 as SNEGSKA (reference sequence). V was pared by 6 bases and J by 1 base, with 13 bases between.

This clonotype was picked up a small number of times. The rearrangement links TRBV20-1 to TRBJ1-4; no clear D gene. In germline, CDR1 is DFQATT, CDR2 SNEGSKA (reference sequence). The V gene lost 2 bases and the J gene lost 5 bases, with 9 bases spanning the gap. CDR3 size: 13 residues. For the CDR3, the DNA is TGCAGTGCTAGAAATCGGCCCAATGAAAAACTGTTTTTT. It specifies CSARNRPNEKLFF.

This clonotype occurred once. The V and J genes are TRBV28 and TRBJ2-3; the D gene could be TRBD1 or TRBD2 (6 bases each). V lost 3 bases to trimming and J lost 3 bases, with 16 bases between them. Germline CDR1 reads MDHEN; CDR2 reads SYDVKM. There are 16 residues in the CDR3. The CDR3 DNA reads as TGTGCCAGCAGTTTTTCGTTGGGGGGCGGGACAGATACGCAGTATTTT. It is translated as CASSFSLGGGTDTQYF.

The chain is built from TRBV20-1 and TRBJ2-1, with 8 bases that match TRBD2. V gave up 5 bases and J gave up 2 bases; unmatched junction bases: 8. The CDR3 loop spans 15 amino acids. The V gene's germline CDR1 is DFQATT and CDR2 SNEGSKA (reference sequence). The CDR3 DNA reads TGCAGTGCTCTCTATATCGGGGGGGCCTACAATGAGCAGTTCTTC. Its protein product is CSALYIGGAYNEQFF.

The CDR3 bases are TGTGCCAGCAGCTCCTCGGGACCCTCGTCCCTTACGCAGTATTTT. Encoded protein: CASSSSGPSSLTQYF. The rearrangement links TRBV7-2 to TRBJ2-3; D tentatively fits TRBD1 or TRBD2 (5 bases each). V was pared by 4 bases and J by 8 bases, with 19 bases between. The germline V gene encodes CDR1 SGHTA and CDR2 FQGNSA. The CDR3 sequence is 15 residues long.

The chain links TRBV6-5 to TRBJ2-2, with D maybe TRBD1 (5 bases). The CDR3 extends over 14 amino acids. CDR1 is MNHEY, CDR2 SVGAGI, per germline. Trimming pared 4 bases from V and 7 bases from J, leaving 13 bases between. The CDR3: CASSCPGCNGELFF. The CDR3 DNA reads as TGTGCCAGCAGTTGCCCAGGGTGTAACGGGGAGCTGTTTTTT.

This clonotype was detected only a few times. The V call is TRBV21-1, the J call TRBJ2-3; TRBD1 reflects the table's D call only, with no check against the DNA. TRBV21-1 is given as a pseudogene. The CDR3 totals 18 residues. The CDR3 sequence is CASRVGDRVRTATDTQYF. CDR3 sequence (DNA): TGTGCCAGCAGAGTAGGAGACAGGGTTAGGACCGCCACAGATACGCAGTATTTT.